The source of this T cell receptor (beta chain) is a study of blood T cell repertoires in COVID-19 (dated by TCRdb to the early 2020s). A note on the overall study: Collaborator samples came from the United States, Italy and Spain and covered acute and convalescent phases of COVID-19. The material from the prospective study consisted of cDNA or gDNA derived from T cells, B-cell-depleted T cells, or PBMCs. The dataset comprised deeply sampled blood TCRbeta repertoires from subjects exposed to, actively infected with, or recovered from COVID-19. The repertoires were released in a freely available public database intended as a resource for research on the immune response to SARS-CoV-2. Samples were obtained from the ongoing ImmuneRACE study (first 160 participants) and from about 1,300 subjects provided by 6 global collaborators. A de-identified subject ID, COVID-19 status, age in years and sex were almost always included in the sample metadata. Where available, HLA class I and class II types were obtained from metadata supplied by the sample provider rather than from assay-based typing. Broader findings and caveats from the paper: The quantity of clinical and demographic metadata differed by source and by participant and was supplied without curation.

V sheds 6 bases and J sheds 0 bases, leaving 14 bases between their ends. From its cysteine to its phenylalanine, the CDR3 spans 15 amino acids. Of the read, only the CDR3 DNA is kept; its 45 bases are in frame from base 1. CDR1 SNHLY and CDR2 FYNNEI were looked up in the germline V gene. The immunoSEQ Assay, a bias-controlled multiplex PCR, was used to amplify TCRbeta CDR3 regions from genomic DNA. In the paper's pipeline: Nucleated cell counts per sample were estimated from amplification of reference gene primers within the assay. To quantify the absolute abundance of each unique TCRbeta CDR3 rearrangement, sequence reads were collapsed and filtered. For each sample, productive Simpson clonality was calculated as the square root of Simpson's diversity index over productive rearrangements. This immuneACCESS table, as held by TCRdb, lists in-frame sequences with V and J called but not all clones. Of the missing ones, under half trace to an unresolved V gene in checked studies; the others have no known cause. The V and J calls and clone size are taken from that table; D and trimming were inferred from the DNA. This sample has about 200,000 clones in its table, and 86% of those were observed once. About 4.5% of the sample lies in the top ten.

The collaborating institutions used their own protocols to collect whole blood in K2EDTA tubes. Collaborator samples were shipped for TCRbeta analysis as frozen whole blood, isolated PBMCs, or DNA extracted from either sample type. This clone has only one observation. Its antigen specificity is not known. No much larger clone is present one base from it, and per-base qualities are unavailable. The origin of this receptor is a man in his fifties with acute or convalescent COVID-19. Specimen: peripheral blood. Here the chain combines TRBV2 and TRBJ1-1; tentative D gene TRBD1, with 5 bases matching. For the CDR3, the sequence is CASRGSDSLNTEAFF. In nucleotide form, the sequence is TGTGCCAGCAGGGGCTCAGACAGCTTGAACACTGAAGCTTTCTTT.